This paragraph covers one T cell receptor (beta chain) sequence. As yet, its antigen is unknown. Assay: immunoSEQ multiplex PCR; the TCRdb copy retains only in-frame clones and omits some. The sample carries about 59,000 clones, more than 85% recorded once. This entry belongs to a study of T cells in localized non-small cell lung cancer. Study conclusions and caveats: The tumor had only one region sequenced, so heterogeneity remains possible. Greater blood T cell density accompanied longer overall survival. Highest T cell clonality was seen in uninvolved adjacent lung, surpassing that measured in tumor. A median of approximately 50 of the top 100 tumor clones appeared in adjacent lung, which was paired and uninvolved.

Trimming cost V 5 bases and J 1 base, with 5 bases left between them. From germline, CDR1 is SGHTA and CDR2 FQGTGA. The CDR3 sequence is 13 residues long. The chain uses TRBV7-3 and TRBJ2-2, with D uncertain. Here the sequenced sample was peripheral blood, taken before any cancer treatment. The clonotype comes from a man aged 40-75 years with stage I lung adenocarcinoma. CDR3 bases: TGTGCCAGCAGCCCTGAGAACACCGGGGAGCTGTTTTTT. It translates to CASSPENTGELFF.